This is a list of T cell receptor beta chains from one sample in a study of cytomegalovirus exposure and HLA in healthy donors. Assay used: immunoSEQ multiplex PCR; TCRdb lists only in-frame clones, some missing. The sample lists around 170,000 clones, roughly 80% occurring once. The sample consisted of PBMCs. These receptors were obtained from a man between 40 and 49 years old in good health and CMV-seropositive. Each CDR3 is given with its conserved first and last residue. A D gene is named only where the DNA matches it firmly. Clone size is not always given. Where it is, it says once, few, many or a class for expanded clones.

CDR3 protein	D gene	V gene	clone size	J gene
CASSEQVNKKLFF	-	TRBV2	-	TRBJ1-4
CASSATGSSSGANVLTF	TRBD1	TRBV9	-	TRBJ2-6
CASSVAGGTSEEETQYF	TRBD2	TRBV9	-	TRBJ2-5
CASSPRRTGRDRNEQYF	-	TRBV27	-	TRBJ2-7
CASSYSTLSGETQYF	-	TRBV6-6	-	TRBJ2-5
CASSPGGVQTQYF	TRBD2	TRBV6-5	-	TRBJ2-5
CSVLKTGFQETQYF	-	TRBV29-1	-	TRBJ2-5
CATSRKPQREIGYTF	-	TRBV15	-	TRBJ1-2
CASSGTDRGLEAQHF	TRBD1	TRBV6-5	-	TRBJ1-5
CASKGQGGPTYEQYF	TRBD1	TRBV6-1	-	TRBJ2-7
CASGSGIYEQYF	-	TRBV2	-	TRBJ2-7
CASSARGVNTGELFF	TRBD2	TRBV9	-	TRBJ2-2
CASSPGLALFNEQFF	TRBD2	TRBV5-4	-	TRBJ2-1
CASSQLRGNEKLFF	TRBD1	TRBV4-2	-	TRBJ1-4
CASSIQGVNSPLHF	TRBD1	TRBV19	few	TRBJ1-6
CASSPRDSGTYNEQFF	TRBD2	TRBV18	-	TRBJ2-1
CATSRDLAGTEQYF	-	TRBV15	once	TRBJ2-7